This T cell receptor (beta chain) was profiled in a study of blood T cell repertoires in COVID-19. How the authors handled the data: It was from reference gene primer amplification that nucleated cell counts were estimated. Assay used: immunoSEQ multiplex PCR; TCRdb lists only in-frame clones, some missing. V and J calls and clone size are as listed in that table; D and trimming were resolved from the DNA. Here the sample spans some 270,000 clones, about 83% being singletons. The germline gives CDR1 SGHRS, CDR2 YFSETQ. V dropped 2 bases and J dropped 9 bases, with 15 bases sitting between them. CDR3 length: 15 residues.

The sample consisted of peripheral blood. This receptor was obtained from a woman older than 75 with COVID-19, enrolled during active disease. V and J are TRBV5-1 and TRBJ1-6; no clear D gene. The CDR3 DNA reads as TGCGCCAGCAGCTTCGACGGAGTGGGTGGTTCACCCCTCCACTTT. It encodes CASSFDGVGGSPLHF. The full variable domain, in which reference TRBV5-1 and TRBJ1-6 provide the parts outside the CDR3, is KAGVTQTPRYLIKTRGQQVTLSCSPISGHRSVSWYQQTPGQGLQFLFEYFSETQRNKGNFPGRFSGRQFSNSRSEMNVSTLELGDSALYLCASSFDGVGGSPLHFGNGTRLTVT.